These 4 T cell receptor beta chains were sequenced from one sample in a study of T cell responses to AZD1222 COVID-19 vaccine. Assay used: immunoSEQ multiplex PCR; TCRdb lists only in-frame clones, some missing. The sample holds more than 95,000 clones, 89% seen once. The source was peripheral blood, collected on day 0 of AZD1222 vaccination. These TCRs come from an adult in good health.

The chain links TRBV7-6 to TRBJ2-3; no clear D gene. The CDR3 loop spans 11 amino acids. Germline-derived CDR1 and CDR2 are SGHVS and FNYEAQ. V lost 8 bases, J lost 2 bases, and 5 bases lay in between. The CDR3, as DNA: TGTGCCAGCGGAATCACAGATACGCAGTATTTT. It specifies CASGITDTQYF. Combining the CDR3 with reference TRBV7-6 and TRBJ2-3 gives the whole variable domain GAGVSQSPRYKVTKRGQDVALRCDPISGHVSLYWYRQALGQGPEFLTYFNYEAQQDKSGLPNDRFSAERPEGSISTLTIQRTEQRDSAMYRCASGITDTQYFGPGTRLTVL.

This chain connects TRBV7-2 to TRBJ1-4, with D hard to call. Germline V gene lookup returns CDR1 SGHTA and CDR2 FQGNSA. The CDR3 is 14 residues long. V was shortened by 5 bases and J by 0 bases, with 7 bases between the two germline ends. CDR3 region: CASSPASTNEKLFF. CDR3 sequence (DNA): TGTGCCAGCAGCCCGGCCTCAACTAATGAAAAACTGTTTTTT.

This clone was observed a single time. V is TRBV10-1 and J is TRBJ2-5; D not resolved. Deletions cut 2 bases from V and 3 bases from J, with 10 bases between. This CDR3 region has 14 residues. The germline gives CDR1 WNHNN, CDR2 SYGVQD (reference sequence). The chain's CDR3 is CASSEARSEETQYF. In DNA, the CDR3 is TGCGCCAGCAGTGAGGCCAGATCAGAAGAGACCCAGTACTTC.

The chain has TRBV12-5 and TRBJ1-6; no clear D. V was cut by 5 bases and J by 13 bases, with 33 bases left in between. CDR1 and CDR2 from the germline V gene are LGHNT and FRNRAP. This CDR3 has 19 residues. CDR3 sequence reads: CASGPREGTSRTPHRPLHF. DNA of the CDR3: TGTGCTAGTGGTCCACGAGAAGGCACAAGCCGAACGCCTCATCGGCCCCTCCACTTT.